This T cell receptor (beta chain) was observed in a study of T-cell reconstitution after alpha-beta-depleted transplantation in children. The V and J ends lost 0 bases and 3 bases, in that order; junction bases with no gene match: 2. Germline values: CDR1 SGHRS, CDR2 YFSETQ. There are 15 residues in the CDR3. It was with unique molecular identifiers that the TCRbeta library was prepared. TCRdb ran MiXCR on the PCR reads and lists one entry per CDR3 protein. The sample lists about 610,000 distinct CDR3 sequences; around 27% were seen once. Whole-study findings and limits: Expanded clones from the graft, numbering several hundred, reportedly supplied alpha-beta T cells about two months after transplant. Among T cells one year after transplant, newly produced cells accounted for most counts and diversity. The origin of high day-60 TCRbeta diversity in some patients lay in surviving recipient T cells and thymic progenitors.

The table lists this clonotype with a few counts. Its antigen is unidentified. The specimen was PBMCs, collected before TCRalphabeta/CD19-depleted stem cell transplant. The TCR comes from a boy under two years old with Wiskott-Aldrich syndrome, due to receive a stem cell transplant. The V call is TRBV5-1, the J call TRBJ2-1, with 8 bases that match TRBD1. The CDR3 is CASSLGQGFYNEQFF. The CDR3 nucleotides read TGCGCCAGCAGCTTGGGACAGGGGTTCTACAATGAGCAGTTCTTC.